This section outlines one TCR beta chain sequence together with its context. This study enrolled people aged about 18 to 95 from approximately 25 US geographic areas. The CDR3 has 16 amino acids. Germline trimming cut 8 bases from V and 8 bases from J; bases unmatched to any gene: 16. Per the germline V gene, CDR1 is SQVTM and CDR2 is ANQGSEA. Generated by immunoSEQ multiplex PCR, the TCRdb table keeps only in-frame clones and is missing some. This table has 450,000 to 600,000 clones, roughly 87% appearing once. This sample is drawn from a study of blood T cell repertoires in COVID-19. Sequenced sample: PBMCs or T cells enriched from blood (not recorded which). The clonotype comes from a woman younger than 30 who had recovered from COVID-19. V and J are TRBV29-1 and TRBJ2-1, with 12 nucleotides matching TRBD1. The CDR3 DNA follows: TGCAGCTCACGAACCCCCTTCGGGACAGGGGGCGATGAGCAGTTCTTC. Encoded protein: CSSRTPFGTGGDEQFF.